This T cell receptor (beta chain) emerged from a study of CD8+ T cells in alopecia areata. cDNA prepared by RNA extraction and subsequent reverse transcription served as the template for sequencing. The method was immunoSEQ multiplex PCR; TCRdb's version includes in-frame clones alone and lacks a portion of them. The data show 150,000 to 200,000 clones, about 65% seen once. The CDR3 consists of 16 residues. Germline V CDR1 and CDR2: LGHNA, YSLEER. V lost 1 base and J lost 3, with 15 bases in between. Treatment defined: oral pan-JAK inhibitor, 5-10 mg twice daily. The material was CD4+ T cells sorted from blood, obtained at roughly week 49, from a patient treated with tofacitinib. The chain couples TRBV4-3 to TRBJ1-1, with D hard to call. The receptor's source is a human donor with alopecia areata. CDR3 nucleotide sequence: TGCGCCAGCAGCCAAGTGGACCTTACCTGGTACACTGAAGCTTTCTTT. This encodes CASSQVDLTWYTEAFF.